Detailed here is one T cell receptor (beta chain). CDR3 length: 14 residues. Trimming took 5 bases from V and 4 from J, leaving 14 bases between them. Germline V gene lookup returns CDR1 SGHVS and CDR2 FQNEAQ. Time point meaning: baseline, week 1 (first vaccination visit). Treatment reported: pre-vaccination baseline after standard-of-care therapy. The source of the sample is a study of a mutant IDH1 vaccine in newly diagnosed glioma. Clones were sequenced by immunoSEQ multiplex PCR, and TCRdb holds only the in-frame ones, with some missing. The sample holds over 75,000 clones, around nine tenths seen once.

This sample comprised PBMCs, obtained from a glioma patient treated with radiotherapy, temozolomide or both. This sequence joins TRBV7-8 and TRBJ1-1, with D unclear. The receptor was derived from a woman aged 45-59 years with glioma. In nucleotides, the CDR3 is TGTGCCAGCAGCCCAGGTCGGCTGAGCACTGAAGCTTTCTTT. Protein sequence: CASSPGRLSTEAFF.